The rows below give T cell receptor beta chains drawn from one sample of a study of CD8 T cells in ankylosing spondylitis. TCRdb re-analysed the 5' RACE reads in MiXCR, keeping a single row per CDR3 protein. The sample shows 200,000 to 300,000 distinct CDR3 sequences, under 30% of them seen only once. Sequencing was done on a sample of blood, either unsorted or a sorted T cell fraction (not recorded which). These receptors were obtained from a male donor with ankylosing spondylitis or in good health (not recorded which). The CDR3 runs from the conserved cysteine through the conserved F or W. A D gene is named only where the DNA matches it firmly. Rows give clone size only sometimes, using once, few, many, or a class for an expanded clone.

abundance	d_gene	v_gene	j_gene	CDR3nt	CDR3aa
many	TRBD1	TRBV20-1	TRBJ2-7	TGCAGTGCTAGCGACAGGGCCCCAGGAGAGCAGTACTTC	CSASDRAPGEQYF
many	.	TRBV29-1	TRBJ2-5	TGCAGCGTTCGTTCAGGGGTTTTGGAGACCCAGTACTTC	CSVRSGVLETQYF
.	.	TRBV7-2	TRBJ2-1	TGTGCCAGCAGCTTAGACCAGGGAGCGAATGAGCAGTTCTTC	CASSLDQGANEQFF
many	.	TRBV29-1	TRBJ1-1	TGCAGCGTTGAAAAAGGCCTTATGAACACTGAAGCTTTCTTT	CSVEKGLMNTEAFF
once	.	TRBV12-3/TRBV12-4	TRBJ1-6	TGTGCCCGCAGTTCCTCACGACATGCGGGCGTGGGTAATTCACCCCTCCACTTT	CARSSSRHAGVGNSPLHF
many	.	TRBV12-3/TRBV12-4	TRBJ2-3	TGTGCCAGCAGCTCTCGGGTAGATACGCAGTATTTT	CASSSRVDTQYF
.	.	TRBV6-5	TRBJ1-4	TGTGCCAGCAGTTACGTCAGACACGCAACTAATGAAAAACTGTTTTTT	CASSYVRHATNEKLFF
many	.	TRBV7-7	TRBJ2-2	TGTGCCAGCAGCAAAACTACCGGGACACCTACCGGGGAGCTGTTTTTT	CASSKTTGTPTGELFF
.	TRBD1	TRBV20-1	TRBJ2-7	TGCAGTGCTATTCGACAGGGGGTAACTTACGAGCAGTACTTC	CSAIRQGVTYEQYF
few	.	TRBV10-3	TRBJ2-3	TGTGCCACCACCTTGGGTTTCCAGGACATCACAGATACGCAGTATTTT	CATTLGFQDITDTQYF
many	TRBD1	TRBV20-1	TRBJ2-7	TGCAGCGCACCAAGACAGGGTTACGAGCAGTACTTC	CSAPRQGYEQYF
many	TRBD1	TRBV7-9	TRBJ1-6	TGTGCCAGCAGCTTAGTCCAGGGGGCCTATAATTCACCCCTCCACTTT	CASSLVQGAYNSPLHF
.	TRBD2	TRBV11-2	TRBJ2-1	TGTGCCAGCAGCTCCAGGACTAGCGGCGTACCCAATGAGCAGTTCTTC	CASSSRTSGVPNEQFF
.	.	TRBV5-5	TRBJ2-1	TGTGCCAGCAGCTGGGCAGCCTTCGATGAGCAGTTCTTC	CASSWAAFDEQFF
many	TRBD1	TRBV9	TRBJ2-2	TGTGCCAGCAGCACAAGGACAGGGGGCACCGGGGAGCTGTTTTTT	CASSTRTGGTGELFF
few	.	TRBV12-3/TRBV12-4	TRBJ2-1	TGTGCCAGCAGTTGGGGGTGGGGGGTAGTAAATGAGCAGTTCTTC	CASSWGWGVVNEQFF
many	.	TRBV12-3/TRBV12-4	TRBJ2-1	TGTGCCAGCAGTTTAAAGCGGCCCCTGACTGAGCAGTTCTTC	CASSLKRPLTEQFF
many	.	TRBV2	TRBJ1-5	TGTGCCTCCCGGCGGTGGAATCAGCCCCAGCATTTT	CASRRWNQPQHF
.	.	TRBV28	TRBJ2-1	TGTGCCAGCAGCTCCGGGTTTTACAATGAGCAGTTCTTC	CASSSGFYNEQFF
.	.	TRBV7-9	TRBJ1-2	TGTGCCAGCAGCTTAGGTCAGGAGGAGAGCTACACCTTC	CASSLGQEESYTF
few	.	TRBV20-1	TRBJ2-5	TGCAGTGCTAGAGATCGGGCTAGGACCCAGTACTTC	CSARDRARTQYF
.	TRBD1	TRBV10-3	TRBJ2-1	TGTGCCATCAGCGTCCCCCGGGACAGGCTCAACAATGAGCAGTTCTTC	CAISVPRDRLNNEQFF
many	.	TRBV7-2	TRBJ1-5	TGTGCCAGCAGCTTAGGCATCTGGGAGCCCCAGCATTTT	CASSLGIWEPQHF
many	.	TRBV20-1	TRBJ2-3	TGCAGTGCTAGATCGTGGCTAGGCGGCACAGATACGCAGTATTTT	CSARSWLGGTDTQYF
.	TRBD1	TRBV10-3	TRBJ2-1	TGTGCCACCGATGGACAGGGGGCGAGCGGGGCGCCCTACAATGAGCAGTTCTTC	CATDGQGASGAPYNEQFF
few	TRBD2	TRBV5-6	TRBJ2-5	TGTGCCAGCAGCCCTCGGACTAGCATTGAGACCCAGTACTTC	CASSPRTSIETQYF
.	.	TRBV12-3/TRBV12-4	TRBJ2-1	TGTGCCAGCAGTTTAAGTGGGGGTCTCAATGAGCAGTTCTTC	CASSLSGGLNEQFF
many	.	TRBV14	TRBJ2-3	TGTGCCAGCAGCCCGACGGGGCTCACAGATACGCAGTATTTT	CASSPTGLTDTQYF